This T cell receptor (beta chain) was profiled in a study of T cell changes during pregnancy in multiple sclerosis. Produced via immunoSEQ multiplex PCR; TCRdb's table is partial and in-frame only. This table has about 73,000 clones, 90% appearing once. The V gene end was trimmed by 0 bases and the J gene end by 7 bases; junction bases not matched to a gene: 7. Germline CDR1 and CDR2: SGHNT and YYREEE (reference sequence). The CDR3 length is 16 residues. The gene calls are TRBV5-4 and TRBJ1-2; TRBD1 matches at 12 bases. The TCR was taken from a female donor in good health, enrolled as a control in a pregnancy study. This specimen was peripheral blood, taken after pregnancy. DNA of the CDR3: TGTGCCAGCAGCTTGGGGGGACAGGGGGCGCGTCGTGGCTACACCTTC. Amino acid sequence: CASSLGGQGARRGYTF.